What follows are 25 T cell receptor beta chains derived from one specimen sequenced in a study of blood T cells in healthy people across ages. Using a J-beta primer mix together with a sample-barcoded 5' primer, a second PCR was run for about 7 to 12 cycles. TCRdb re-analysed the 5' RACE reads in MiXCR, keeping a single row per CDR3 protein. The sample holds 750,000 to 850,000 distinct CDR3 sequences, around a quarter seen once. These data were also reused for a study on T cells of mothers and their children.

The specimen was blood. The source of these receptors is a boy younger than 18 in good health.

In its sample, this clonotype was seen a few times. The rearrangement links TRBV7-8 to TRBJ2-5; D may correspond to TRBD1 or TRBD2 (5 bases each). This CDR3 contains 14 residues. The V end was cut by 5 bases, the J end by 2 bases, with 12 bases between. Per the germline V gene, CDR1 is SGHVS and CDR2 is FQNEAQ. The CDR3 nucleotides read TGTGCCAGCAGCCCCCTTGAGGGGCAAGAGACCCAGTACTTC. It encodes CASSPLEGQETQYF.

The sample holds a few counts of this clonotype. Since a much larger clone is just one base distant, this may be a read error. This chain joins TRBV6-1 and TRBJ2-5; 16 nucleotides agree with TRBD2. In germline, CDR1 is MNHNS, CDR2 SASEGT. CDR3 size: 15 residues. CDR3 residues: CAGSPGLAGGETQYF. CDR3 coding DNA: TGTGCCGGCAGCCCGGGACTAGCGGGAGGGGAGACCCAGTACTTC.

The J gene is TRBJ2-5, the V gene TRBV3-1; no reliable D call. Germline CDR1 is LGHDT and CDR2 is YNNKEL (reference sequence). V shed 6 bases and J shed 10 bases, with 15 bases lying between them. This CDR3 is 12 amino acids long. The DNA for the CDR3 is TGTGCCAGCAGGCCAGCGTCCGCTGACCAGTACTTC. This gives the protein CASRPASADQYF.

This clonotype was found a few times. The chain is built from TRBV29-1 and TRBJ2-1; 7 bases align to TRBD2. The CDR3 sequence is 15 residues long. Germline CDR1 SQVTM, CDR2 ANQGSEA. Trimming cost V 6 bases and J 4 bases; bases outside gene matches: 12. CDR3 sequence (DNA): TGCAGCGTGCCCCCATGGGCGGGAGCGTACAATGAGCAGTTCTTC. Its protein product is CSVPPWAGAYNEQFF.

J is TRBJ1-2 and V is TRBV6-6; D is perhaps TRBD1 (6 bases). The CDR3 runs 15 residues. Germline V gene sequence: CDR1 MNHNY, CDR2 SVGAGI (reference sequence). V dropped 5 bases and J dropped 1 base, with 14 bases sitting between them. CDR3 sequence reads: CASSRIQGSNYGYTF. DNA of the CDR3: TGTGCCAGCAGTCGCATACAGGGAAGTAACTATGGCTACACCTTC.

The J gene is TRBJ2-7, the V gene TRBV7-9; no clear D. CDR1 and CDR2 from the germline V gene are SEHNR and FQNEAQ (reference sequence). Trimming removed 5 bases from V and 6 bases from J, with 14 bases in between. CDR3 length: 13 residues. The CDR3 DNA is TGTGCCAGCAGCCTGTCGGTGGGTGGCGAGCAGTACTTC. Protein product: CASSLSVGGEQYF.

This clonotype appeared a few times. V and J are TRBV11-2 and TRBJ1-2; no firm D call. Trimming cost V 4 bases and J 4 bases, with 25 bases left between them. The length of the CDR3 is 18 residues. Germline V gives CDR1 SGHAT, CDR2 FQNNGV. DNA of the CDR3: TGTGCCAGCAGCTCATATACCCTGGACGTAGCGCGAGGCTATGGCTACACCTTC. As protein: CASSSYTLDVARGYGYTF. Looking up the rest from reference TRBV11-2 and TRBJ1-2 gives the full variable domain: EAGVAQSPRYKIIEKRQSVAFWCNPISGHATLYWYQQILGQGPKLLIQFQNNGVVDDSQLPKDRFSAERLKGVDSTLKIQPAKLEDSAVYLCASSSYTLDVARGYGYTFGSGTRLTVV.

V usage is TRBV28 and J usage is TRBJ2-2; TRBD2 aligns across 9 bases. The CDR3 is 17 amino acids. The ends lost 5 bases at V and 0 bases at J; junction bases unmatched: 7. From germline, CDR1 is MDHEN and CDR2 SYDVKM. CDR3 in DNA: TGTGCCAGCAGTGGGCGAGCGGGAGGTTCGAACACCGGGGAGCTGTTTTTT. It encodes CASSGRAGGSNTGELFF. Full variable domain (remainder filled in from reference TRBV28 and TRBJ2-2): DVKVTQSSRYLVKRTGEKVFLECVQDMDHENMFWYRQDPGLGLRLIYFSYDVKMKEKGDIPEGYSVSREKKERFSLILESASTNQTSMYLCASSGRAGGSNTGELFFGEGSRLTVL.

The chain couples TRBV5-1 to TRBJ2-3, with a weak D call TRBD2 (5 bases). Trimming left V 4 bases short and J 0 bases short, with 9 bases between. The CDR3 runs to 14 residues. CDR1 and CDR2 (germline): SGHRS, YFSETQ. The CDR3 loop is CASSEGGSTDTQYF. The CDR3 DNA follows: TGCGCCAGCAGCGAGGGCGGTAGCACAGATACGCAGTATTTT.

This chain connects TRBV6-2 or TRBV6-3 to TRBJ1-2; TRBD1 might be the D (6 bases). Trimming cost V 4 bases and J 4 bases, with 13 bases left between them. In germline, CDR1 is MNHEY, CDR2 SVGEGT. This CDR3 is 14 amino acids long. The CDR3 loop reads CASSLNREAYGYTF. CDR3 in DNA: TGTGCCAGCAGTTTAAACAGGGAAGCCTATGGCTACACCTTC.

This clonotype was seen more than once but under ten times. Germline and junction disagree at one end, which may indicate a read error. The chain links TRBV5-1 to TRBJ2-1; D could derive from TRBD1 or TRBD2 (5 bases each). CDR3 length: 15 amino acids. Germline V gene sequence: CDR1 SGHRS, CDR2 YFSETQ. Here the CDR3 reads CASRLGTELYNEQFF. The CDR3 bases are TGCGCCAGCCGCTTGGGGACGGAGCTTTACAATGAGCAGTTCTTC.

This sequence joins TRBV9 and TRBJ2-5, with 7 nucleotides matching TRBD1. The DNA matches TRBJ2-1 better at its end, which makes the J call doubtful. Germline CDR1 is SGDLS and CDR2 is YYNGEE. This CDR3 region has 15 residues. The CDR3 here is CASSVMSTGDNEQFF. The CDR3 DNA follows: TGTGCCAGCAGCGTAATGAGTACAGGGGATAATGAGCAGTTCTTC.

The V and J genes are TRBV27 and TRBJ1-5, with D unresolved. Germline-derived CDR1 and CDR2 are MNHEY and SMNVEV (reference sequence). The CDR3 is 13 residues long. The V and J ends lost 8 bases and 5 bases respectively, with 13 bases between them. Here the CDR3 reads CASARARYQPQHF. In nucleotides, the CDR3 is TGTGCCAGCGCTCGGGCAAGATATCAGCCCCAGCATTTT.

This chain links TRBV11-2 with TRBJ1-4; possibly TRBD1 for D (5 bases). The CDR3 extends over 15 amino acids. Germline V gene sequence: CDR1 SGHAT, CDR2 FQNNGV. The germline V and J ends were trimmed by 1 base and 7 bases, with 13 bases remaining between them. CDR3 amino acids: CASSLGEQDSEKLFF. The CDR3 DNA reads TGTGCCAGCAGCTTAGGGGAACAGGACTCTGAAAAACTGTTTTTT.

This rearrangement joins TRBV6-1 to TRBJ2-7; D gene unclear. This CDR3 region has 15 residues. The germline V gene has CDR1 MNHNS and CDR2 SASEGT. Trimming removed 3 bases at V and 3 bases at J, with 15 bases between. This chain's CDR3 is CASSDLPQPSYEQYF. For the CDR3, the DNA is TGTGCCAGCAGTGACCTTCCACAGCCAAGCTACGAGCAGTACTTC.

This clonotype appeared a few times. The chain uses TRBV20-1 and TRBJ2-7; weak D call: TRBD2 (6 bases). The germline V gene has CDR1 DFQATT and CDR2 SNEGSKA (reference sequence). There are 13 residues in the CDR3. V lost 3 bases and J 2 bases, leaving 11 bases between the germline ends. CDR3: CSARGGETYEQYF. Written as DNA, the CDR3 is TGCAGTGCTAGGGGGGGAGAAACCTACGAGCAGTACTTC.

CDR3 protein: CSARGSNGGASYNEQFF. For the CDR3, the DNA is TGCAGTGCTAGAGGTTCAAACGGGGGGGCCTCCTACAATGAGCAGTTCTTC. This chain connects TRBV20-1 to TRBJ2-1, with 8 nucleotides matching TRBD2. V was clipped by 1 base and J by 0 bases; unmatched bases: 8. The V gene's germline CDR1 is DFQATT and CDR2 SNEGSKA (reference sequence). The CDR3 consists of 17 residues.

This CDR3 reads CASGELYEQYF. In nucleotides, the CDR3 is TGTGCCAGTGGAGAGCTTTACGAGCAGTACTTC. The chain has TRBV19 and TRBJ2-5; D is undetermined. The J call is uncertain, as TRBJ2-7 better fits the DNA end. This CDR3 has 11 residues. Germline V gene lookup returns CDR1 LNHDA and CDR2 SQIVND (reference sequence).

The V call is TRBV2, the J call TRBJ2-5, with D perhaps matching TRBD2 (5 bases). Germline-derived CDR1 and CDR2 are SNHLY and FYNNEI. This CDR3 spans 12 amino acids. The V gene lost 8 bases and the J gene lost 3 bases, with 10 bases spanning the gap. The CDR3 DNA follows: TGTGCCAGCCGACAACTAGAAGAGACCCAGTACTTC. Translated, it gives CASRQLEETQYF.

The CDR3, as DNA: TGTGCCAGCAGCGACCCCGGGACAATGTTTTTT. As protein: CASSDPGTMFF. The genes are TRBV11-2 and TRBJ1-4; tentatively, D is TRBD1 (6 bases). Germline V lookup: CDR1 SGHAT, CDR2 FQNNGV. The CDR3 totals 11 residues. Trimming shortened V by 5 bases and J by 15 bases, and 13 bases separated the two germline ends.

The chain has TRBV7-3 and TRBJ2-1; TRBD2 might be the D (6 bases). Looked up from germline, CDR1 is SGHTA and CDR2 is FQGTGA. V was trimmed by 5 bases and J by 3 bases, leaving 8 bases between them. This CDR3 is built from 13 residues. The CDR3 coding sequence is TGTGCCAGCAGCACGGGACTCTACAATGAGCAGTTCTTC. Its translation is CASSTGLYNEQFF.

V usage is TRBV14 and J usage is TRBJ2-3; D gene unclear. The length of the CDR3 is 16 residues. CDR1 and CDR2 from the germline V gene are SGHDN and FVKESK. The ends were cut back, 6 bases at V and 6 bases at J, with 22 bases in the middle. The CDR3 region is CASSYSTRMDGDTQYF. The DNA of the CDR3 is TGTGCCAGCAGTTACTCGACTCGAATGGATGGGGATACGCAGTATTTT. Drawing the rest from reference TRBV14 and TRBJ2-3, the complete variable domain is EAGVTQFPSHSVIEKGQTVTLRCDPISGHDNLYWYRRVMGKEIKFLLHFVKESKQDESGMPNNRFLAERTGGTYSTLKVQPAELEDSGVYFCASSYSTRMDGDTQYFGPGTRLTVL.

The rearrangement joins TRBV5-5 to TRBJ2-5; TRBD1 matches 11 bases. The CDR3 sequence is 15 residues long. J lost 6 bases, V lost 4 bases, and 8 bases had no gene match. Germline CDR1 SGHKS, CDR2 YYEKEE (reference sequence). CDR3 sequence: CASSAGTGGFKTQYF. DNA for the CDR3: TGTGCCAGCAGCGCGGGGACAGGGGGTTTCAAGACCCAGTACTTC.

The CDR3 DNA reads TGTGCCAGCAGCTTTGCGGGAGGAGCCGGGGAGCTGTTTTTT. Residues: CASSFAGGAGELFF. The chain has TRBV11-2 and TRBJ2-2; TRBD2 aligns across 8 bases. The CDR3 has 14 residues. Trimming cost V 3 bases and J 6 bases; bases outside gene matches: 3. CDR1 SGHAT and CDR2 FQNNGV come from the germline V gene.

As to this clonotype: A much bigger clone sits one base away, suggesting this may be a read error. The chain links TRBV14 to TRBJ2-5; D is unresolved. CDR3 length: 11 residues. Germline CDR1 SGHDN, CDR2 FVKESK. CDR3 loop: CAGSQAETQYF. Here the CDR3 DNA reads TGTGCCGGCAGCCAAGCAGAGACCCAGTACTTC. The full variable domain, with the rest looked up from reference TRBV14 and TRBJ2-5, is EAGVTQFPSHSVIEKGQTVTLRCDPISGHDNLYWYRRVMGKEIKFLLHFVKESKQDESGMPNNRFLAERTGGTYSTLKVQPAELEDSGVYFCAGSQAETQYFGPGTRLLVL.